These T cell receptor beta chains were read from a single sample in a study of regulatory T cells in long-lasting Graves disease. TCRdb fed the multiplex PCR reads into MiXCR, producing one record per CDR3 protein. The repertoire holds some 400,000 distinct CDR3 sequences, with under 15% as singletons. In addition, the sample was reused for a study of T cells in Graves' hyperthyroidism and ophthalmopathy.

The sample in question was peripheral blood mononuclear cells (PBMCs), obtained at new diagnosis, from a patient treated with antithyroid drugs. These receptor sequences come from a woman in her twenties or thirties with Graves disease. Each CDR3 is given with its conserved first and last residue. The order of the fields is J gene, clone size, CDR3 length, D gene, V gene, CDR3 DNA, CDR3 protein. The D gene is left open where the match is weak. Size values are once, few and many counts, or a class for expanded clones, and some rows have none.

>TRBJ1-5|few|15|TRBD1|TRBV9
TGTGCCAGCAGCGTAGGGGCAGGGGGCGATCAGCCCCAGCATTTT
CASSVGAGGDQPQHF
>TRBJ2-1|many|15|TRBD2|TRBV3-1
TGTGCCAGCAGCCAGGGACTAGCGGGAGTCATTGAGCAGTTCTTC
CASSQGLAGVIEQFF
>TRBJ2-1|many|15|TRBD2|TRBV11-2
TGTGCCAGCAGCCTCCGACTAGCGGGAACGGATGAGCAGTTCTTC
CASSLRLAGTDEQFF
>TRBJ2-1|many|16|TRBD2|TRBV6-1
TGTGCCAGCAGTGAAGCGCAGTGGGAGGGGTACAATGAGCAGTTCTTC
CASSEAQWEGYNEQFF
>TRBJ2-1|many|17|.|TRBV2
TGTGCCAGCAGCCCTACCTTAAGTACCGGTGGCTACAATGAGCAGTTCTTC
CASSPTLSTGGYNEQFF
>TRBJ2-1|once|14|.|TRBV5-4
TGTGCCAGCAGGAAAGGACGGGACCAAGAGACCCAGTTCTTC
CASRKGRDQETQFF
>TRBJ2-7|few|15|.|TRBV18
TGTGCCAGCTCACCTGGGGCAGGGAGACTCTACGAGCAGTACTTC
CASSPGAGRLYEQYF
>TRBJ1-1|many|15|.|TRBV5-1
TGCGCCAGCAGTAAGGGAGGGAAGGATAACACTGAAGCTTTCTTT
CASSKGGKDNTEAFF
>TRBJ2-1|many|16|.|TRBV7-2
TGTGCCAGCAGCTACCTACTACTGGTTACCGTAAATGAGCAGTTCTTC
CASSYLLLVTVNEQFF
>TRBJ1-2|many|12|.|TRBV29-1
TGCAGCGTTGAAGATCGAGGCTATGGCTACACCTTC
CSVEDRGYGYTF
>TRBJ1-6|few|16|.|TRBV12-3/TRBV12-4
TGTGCCAGCAGTTTCTCTCTCGCTCCCGCAAATTCACCCCTCCACTTT
CASSFSLAPANSPLHF
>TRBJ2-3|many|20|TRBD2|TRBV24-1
TGTGCCACCAGTGATTTTCGTATCGGGGCTAGCGGGTCTAGCACAGATACGCAGTATTTT
CATSDFRIGASGSSTDTQYF
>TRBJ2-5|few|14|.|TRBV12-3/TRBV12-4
TGTGCCAGCAGTTTGGGTGTAGGCCAAGAGACCCAGTACTTC
CASSLGVGQETQYF
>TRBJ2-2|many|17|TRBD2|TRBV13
TGTGCCAGCAGCTTAGTGACTAGCGGGAGGAACACCGGGGAGCTGTTTTTT
CASSLVTSGRNTGELFF
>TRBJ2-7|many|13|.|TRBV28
TGTGCCAGCAGTACGACTGCTCACTACGAGCAGTACTTC
CASSTTAHYEQYF
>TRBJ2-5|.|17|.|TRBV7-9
TGTGCCAGCAGCAAGCTAAGAGGGGCGGGACGCCAAGAGACCCAGTACTTC
CASSKLRGAGRQETQYF
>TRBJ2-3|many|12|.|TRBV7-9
TGTGCCAGCCGTTACAGCACAGATACGCAGTATTTT
CASRYSTDTQYF
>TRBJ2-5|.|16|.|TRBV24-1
TGTGCCACCAGTGACCCTAACCCGACAGTCCAAGAGACCCAGTACTTC
CATSDPNPTVQETQYF
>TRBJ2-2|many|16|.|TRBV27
TGTGCCAGCAGTTTATCCGGGACTCTTAACACCGGGGAGCTGTTTTTT
CASSLSGTLNTGELFF
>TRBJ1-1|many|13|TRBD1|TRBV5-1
TGCGCCACGAAGGGACAGACGAACACTGAAGCTTTCTTT
CATKGQTNTEAFF
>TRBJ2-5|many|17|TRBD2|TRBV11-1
TGTGCCAGCAGCTTGAGACTAGCGGGAGACCGACAAGAGACCCAGTACTTC
CASSLRLAGDRQETQYF
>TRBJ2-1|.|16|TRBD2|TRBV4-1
TGCGCCAGCAGCCAAGATCGGGCGGGAGGGCCCTACGAGCAGTTCTTC
CASSQDRAGGPYEQFF
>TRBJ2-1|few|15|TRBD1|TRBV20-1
TGCAGTGCTAGAGATCTGGGACAGTTCTACAATGAGCAGTTCTTC
CSARDLGQFYNEQFF
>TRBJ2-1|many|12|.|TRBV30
TGTGCCTGGAGCCCGTCGAACAATGAGCAGTTCTTC
CAWSPSNNEQFF
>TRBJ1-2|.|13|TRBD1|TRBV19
TGTGCCAGTCGCGACAGGGATTACTATGGCTACACCTTC
CASRDRDYYGYTF
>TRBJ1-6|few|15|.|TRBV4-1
TGCGCCAGCGCCGCCAGGGACTCCTATAATTCACCCCTCCACTTT
CASAARDSYNSPLHF
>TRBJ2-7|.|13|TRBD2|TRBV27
TGTGCCAGCCGGACTAGCGGGATCTACGAGCAGTACTTC
CASRTSGIYEQYF
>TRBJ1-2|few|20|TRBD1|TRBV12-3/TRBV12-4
TGTGCCAGCACATGGACCGGGGCTTTTGGGAGGCGCGAGGGGGCCTATGGCTACGCCTTC
CASTWTGAFGRREGAYGYAF
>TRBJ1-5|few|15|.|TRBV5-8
TGTGCCAGCAGCTTGTTTTTAGGGGGGGGACAGCCCCAGCATTTT
CASSLFLGGGQPQHF
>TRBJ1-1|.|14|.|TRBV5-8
TGTGCCAGCAGCTTGGGTATGGGGGCGGAGGGAGCTTTCTTT
CASSLGMGAEGAFF
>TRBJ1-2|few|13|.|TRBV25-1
TGTGCCAGCAGTGATCCAGGGATCTATGGCTACACCTTC
CASSDPGIYGYTF
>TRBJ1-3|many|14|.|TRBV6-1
TGTGCCAGCATCACCGGGTCGTCTGGAAACACCATATATTTT
CASITGSSGNTIYF
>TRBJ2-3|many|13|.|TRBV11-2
TGTGCCAGCAGCTTAGATAGGGCAGATACGCAGTATTTT
CASSLDRADTQYF